The subject of this entry is one TCR beta chain. Antigen unknown. Primers: 60 Vbeta forward and 13 Jbeta reverse. Profiling relied on immunoSEQ multiplex PCR, and the TCRdb table lists in-frame clones only, not all of them. Among approximately 150,000 clones listed, 80% to 90% were seen once. This sample is drawn from a study of cytomegalovirus exposure and HLA in healthy donors. Study-level points and caveats: Later genetic work tied a missense DCLRE1C variant to beta-chain V and J trimming. Highest at DRB1 and lowest at HLA-C, TCR association rates differed among HLA loci in a later analysis.

The CDR3 runs 16 residues. Germline assignment: CDR1 LNHDA and CDR2 SQIVND (reference sequence). V was pared by 3 bases and J by 0 bases, with 13 bases between. Sequencing was carried out using PBMCs. The chain carries TRBV19 and TRBJ2-3; D remains unclear. The TCR comes from a woman between 50 and 59 years old in good health and CMV-seronegative. The CDR3 region has the DNA TGTGCCAGTAGTATTGGGCTCTCCTCCAGCACAGATACGCAGTATTTT. It translates to CASSIGLSSSTDTQYF.